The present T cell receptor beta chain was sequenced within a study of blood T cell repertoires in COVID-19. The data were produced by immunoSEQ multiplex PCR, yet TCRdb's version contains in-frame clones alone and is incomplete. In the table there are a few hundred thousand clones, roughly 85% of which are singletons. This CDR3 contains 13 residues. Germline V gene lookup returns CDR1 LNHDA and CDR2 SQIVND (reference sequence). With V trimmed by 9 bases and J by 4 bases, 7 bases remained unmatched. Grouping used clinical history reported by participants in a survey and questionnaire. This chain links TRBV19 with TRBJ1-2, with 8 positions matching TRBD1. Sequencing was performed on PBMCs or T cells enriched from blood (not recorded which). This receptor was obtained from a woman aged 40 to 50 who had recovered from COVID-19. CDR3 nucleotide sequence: TGTGCCAGCGGGACAGGAGGCCCCTATGGCTACACCTTC. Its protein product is CASGTGGPYGYTF. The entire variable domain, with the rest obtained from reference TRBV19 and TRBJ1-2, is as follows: DGGITQSPKYLFRKEGQNVTLSCEQNLNHDAMYWYRQDPGQGLRLIYYSQIVNDFQKGDIAEGYSVSREKKESFPLTVTSAQKNPTAFYLCASGTGGPYGYTFGSGTRLTVV.